The 27 T cell receptor beta chains below were found in one sample sequenced in a study of glioma-infiltrating T cells after dendritic cell vaccination. Data came from immunoSEQ multiplex PCR; TCRdb stores just in-frame clones and leaves some out. The sample records roughly 80,000 clones, about nine tenths being singletons. Time point meaning: after dendritic cell vaccination, including at tumor progression/relapse. Here the sequenced sample was blood, taken after dendritic cell vaccination. The receptors stem from a human donor with glioblastoma.

The chain combines TRBV6-1 with TRBJ2-2; D is unresolved. Trimming took 6 bases from V and 7 from J, leaving 12 bases between them. Germline values: CDR1 MNHNS, CDR2 SASEGT. The CDR3 sequence is 13 residues long. CDR3 loop: CASSPVGFGELFF. CDR3 DNA: TGTGCCAGCAGCCCCGTCGGGTTCGGGGAGCTGTTTTTT.

The V call is TRBV4-3, the J call TRBJ2-5; TRBD2 matches at 9 bases. CDR1 and CDR2 from the germline V gene are LGHNA and YSLEER. The CDR3 is 13 amino acids. V trimming: 0 bases; J trimming: 7 bases; junction bases outside the gene matches: 0. CDR3 sequence: CASSQEAGGTQYF. The DNA for the CDR3 is TGCGCCAGCAGCCAAGAAGCGGGAGGGACCCAGTACTTC.

The chain combines TRBV5-1 with TRBJ1-1; D may be TRBD1 (5 bases). The V end was cut by 3 bases, the J end by 5 bases, with 11 bases between. The CDR3 spans 13 residues. Germline CDR1 reads SGHRS; CDR2 reads YFSETQ. Written as DNA, the CDR3 is TGCGCCAGCAGCTCCCCGGGGGTGACTGAAGCTTTCTTT. Amino acid sequence: CASSSPGVTEAFF.

V is TRBV4-3 and J is TRBJ2-7; 8 bases agree with TRBD2. CDR1 is LGHNA, CDR2 YSLEER, per germline. Trimming at V came to 0 bases and at J to 1 base, leaving 5 bases not matched to a gene. The CDR3 extends over 16 amino acids. CDR3 residues: CASSQDGGTSSYEQYF. The CDR3 bases are TGCGCCAGCAGCCAAGATGGGGGGACTAGTTCCTACGAGCAGTACTTC.

This clone was found a few times. The V gene is TRBV10-2, the J gene TRBJ2-7, with D maybe TRBD2 (6 bases). The germline V and J ends were trimmed by 4 bases and 3 bases, with 10 bases remaining between them. Germline V CDR1 and CDR2: WSHSY, SAAADI. CDR3 size: 13 residues. The CDR3 bases are TGCGCCAGCAGTGGGGGGAGGCACTACGAGCAGTACTTC. Its translation: CASSGGRHYEQYF.

This chain connects TRBV5-1 to TRBJ1-1; possibly TRBD1 for D (5 bases). The germline V gene has CDR1 SGHRS and CDR2 YFSETQ. V gave up 7 bases and J gave up 3 bases, with 13 bases separating them. The CDR3 is 13 amino acids. CDR3 residues: CASGVQGYTEAFF. The CDR3 DNA reads TGCGCCAGCGGCGTCCAGGGATACACTGAAGCTTTCTTT.

V usage is TRBV30 and J usage is TRBJ1-2; D is unclear. The CDR3 totals 13 residues. CDR1 is GTSNPN and CDR2 is SVGIG in the germline V gene (reference sequence). The V gene lost 0 bases and the J gene lost 4 bases, with 9 bases spanning the gap. CDR3 region: CAWSVERSYGYTF. Written as DNA, the CDR3 is TGTGCCTGGAGTGTGGAGAGGTCCTATGGCTACACCTTC. Full variable domain (remainder filled in from reference TRBV30 and TRBJ1-2): SQTIHQWPATLVQPVGSPLSLECTVEGTSNPNLYWYRQAAGRGLQLLFYSVGIGQISSEVPQNLSASRPQDRQFILSSKKLLLSDSGFYLCAWSVERSYGYTFGSGTRLTVV.

The rearrangement joins TRBV6-1 to TRBJ1-1; a possible D gene is TRBD1 (5 bases). Germline CDR1 reads MNHNS; CDR2 reads SASEGT. The CDR3 is made up of 14 amino acids. The V gene lost 10 bases and the J gene lost 0 bases, with 15 bases spanning the gap. CDR3 coding DNA: TGTGCCATTTCGGGACTGCTAATGAACACTGAAGCTTTCTTT. Amino acids: CAISGLLMNTEAFF.

The rearrangement joins TRBV6-6 to TRBJ1-6; TRBD1 might be the D (6 bases). CDR1 MNHNY and CDR2 SVGAGI come from the germline V gene (reference sequence). V lost 10 bases and J 7 bases, leaving 20 bases between the germline ends. There are 15 residues in the CDR3. The CDR3 DNA reads as TGTGCCACTATTGGCGCCGGGACAAAAAATTCACCCCTCCACTTT. Encoded protein: CATIGAGTKNSPLHF.

This chain links TRBV2 with TRBJ2-7; a weak D match, TRBD1 (6 bases). The CDR3 length is 14 residues. V lost 0 bases and J lost 2, with 8 bases in between. CDR1 is SNHLY, CDR2 FYNNEI, per germline. The CDR3 loop reads CASSEAGTPYEQYF. CDR3 DNA sequence: TGTGCCAGCAGTGAAGCCGGGACACCCTACGAGCAGTACTTC.

The chain is built from TRBV9 and TRBJ1-4; TRBD1 matches at 7 bases. Per the germline V gene, CDR1 is SGDLS and CDR2 is YYNGEE. The trim removed 3 bases at V and 5 bases at J, leaving 4 bases unmatched. CDR3 length: 14 residues. As DNA, the CDR3 is TGTGCCAGCAGCGCCAAGGGACAGAATGAAAAACTGTTTTTT. This encodes CASSAKGQNEKLFF.

The chain has TRBV5-4 and TRBJ1-2, with 7 nucleotides matching TRBD1. V dropped 4 bases and J dropped 3; count of bases not matched to a gene: 9. CDR3 length: 15 residues. Germline lookup yields CDR1 SGHNT and CDR2 YYREEE (reference sequence). The CDR3 DNA reads TGTGCCAGCAGCCCCGCCTTCAGGGGGGACTATGGCTACACCTTC. This translates into CASSPAFRGDYGYTF.

The chain employs TRBV29-1 and TRBJ2-2, with D possibly being TRBD2 (5 bases). The germline gives CDR1 SQVTM, CDR2 ANQGSEA. The CDR3 totals 14 residues. V was clipped by 4 bases and J by 1 base, with 10 bases between them. The CDR3 coding sequence is TGCAGCGTTGTCCCCGGGATGAACACCGGGGAGCTGTTTTTT. Translation: CSVVPGMNTGELFF.

The chain is built from TRBV11-3 and TRBJ2-1; TRBD2 matches at 7 bases. With 0 bases clipped from V and 4 bases from J, the junction kept 6 bases outside the gene matches. The CDR3 extends over 16 amino acids. Per the germline V gene, CDR1 is SGHNT and CDR2 is YENEEA. The CDR3 region is CASSLDPSSGYNEQFF. DNA of the CDR3: TGTGCCAGCAGCTTAGATCCGAGTAGCGGGTACAATGAGCAGTTCTTC.

The chain is built from TRBV5-6 and TRBJ2-5; D call uncertain. CDR1 is SGHDT and CDR2 is YYEEEE in the germline V gene. The CDR3 loop spans 15 amino acids. V gave up 5 bases and J gave up 5 bases, with 19 bases separating them. The CDR3 bases are TGTGCCAGCAGTCAGACCCAGTGGGCGTGGGAGACCCAGTACTTC. Translating gives CASSQTQWAWETQYF.

This chain uses TRBV2 with TRBJ2-6, with D maybe TRBD2 (6 bases). The CDR3 loop spans 15 amino acids. Trimming shortened V by 6 bases and J by 0 bases, and 9 bases separated the two germline ends. Per germline, CDR1 SNHLY and CDR2 FYNNEI. The CDR3 region has the DNA TGTGCCAGCAGGGGGGGTCTCTCTGGGGCCAACGTCCTGACTTTC. Residues: CASRGGLSGANVLTF.

The rearrangement joins TRBV5-1 to TRBJ2-1; 12 nucleotides agree with TRBD2. V was pared by 0 bases and J by 7 bases, with 5 bases of the junction left unmatched. Germline CDR1 is SGHRS and CDR2 is YFSETQ. The CDR3 loop spans 16 amino acids. The CDR3, as DNA: TGCGCCAGCAGCTTGGTAACTAGCGGGAGGAAGAATGAGCAGTTCTTC. Its protein product is CASSLVTSGRKNEQFF.

J is TRBJ2-7 and V is TRBV18; 8 nucleotides agree with TRBD1. In germline, CDR1 is KGHSH, CDR2 LQKENI. The CDR3 is made up of 12 amino acids. V lost 6 bases, J lost 7 bases, and 5 bases stayed unmatched. The CDR3 bases are TGTGCCAGCTCGTTGGGACAGGAGGAGCAGTACTTC. Protein sequence: CASSLGQEEQYF.

As regards this clone: One end of the junction fails to match germline, which may point to a read error. This chain joins TRBV6-6 and TRBJ1-4; 7 bases align to TRBD1. The CDR3 is made up of 13 amino acids. CDR1 MNHNY and CDR2 SVGAGI come from the germline V gene (reference sequence). As DNA, the CDR3 is TGTGCCAGCCGGACAGGTGAGCGGCTGGGCGGAATCTTT. Translating it yields CASRTGERLGGIF.

This sequence joins TRBV5-1 and TRBJ2-3, with D possibly matching TRBD1 (5 bases). The CDR3 length is 14 residues. Germline V gene sequence: CDR1 SGHRS, CDR2 YFSETQ. The V end was cut by 5 bases, the J end by 3 bases, with 13 bases between. CDR3 coding DNA: TGCGCCAGCAGAGGAAGGGGCATAACAGATACGCAGTATTTT. Encoded protein: CASRGRGITDTQYF.

This clone has a handful of counts. The chain combines TRBV6-6 with TRBJ2-5; weak D call: TRBD2 (5 bases). V lost 4 bases and J lost 3, with 6 bases in between. The CDR3 contains 12 residues. Germline V lookup: CDR1 MNHNY, CDR2 SVGAGI (reference sequence). Written as DNA, the CDR3 is TGTGCCAGCAGTTCGGGGAAAGAGACCCAGTACTTC. Its translation: CASSSGKETQYF.

This chain connects TRBV18 to TRBJ1-1, with 7 bases lining up with TRBD1. The CDR3 sequence is 14 residues long. Germline CDR1 reads KGHSH; CDR2 reads LQKENI. The ends lost 7 bases at V and 4 bases at J; junction bases unmatched: 9. CDR3 coding DNA: TGTGCCAGCTTAACAGGGGCCTCGAGCACTGAAGCTTTCTTT. Protein: CASLTGASSTEAFF.

This chain links TRBV2 with TRBJ1-5; weak D call: TRBD1 (5 bases). CDR1 is SNHLY, CDR2 FYNNEI, per germline. This CDR3 is 14 amino acids long. The V and J ends lost 5 bases and 0 bases respectively, with 8 bases between them. The CDR3 nucleotides read TGTGCCAGCAGTCGACAGACTAGCAATCAGCCCCAGCATTTT. Its translation: CASSRQTSNQPQHF.

The gene calls are TRBV7-6 and TRBJ1-3; no clear D. V lost 5 bases and J 0 bases, leaving 23 bases between the germline ends. Germline V gives CDR1 SGHVS, CDR2 FNYEAQ. The CDR3 covers 19 residues. The CDR3 DNA follows: TGTGCCAGCAGCCGTGGGCGGGCCTGGAGAAGGACCTCTGGAAACACCATATATTTT. Its protein is CASSRGRAWRRTSGNTIYF.

CDR3: CASSPIQGAGNQPQHF. The CDR3 DNA is TGTGCCAGTAGCCCCATACAGGGGGCTGGCAATCAGCCCCAGCATTTT. The chain carries TRBV19 and TRBJ1-5; 9 bases line up with TRBD1. V lost 6 bases to trimming and J lost 2 bases; unmatched junction nucleotides: 8. CDR1 and CDR2 from the germline V gene are LNHDA and SQIVND (reference sequence). The CDR3 spans 16 residues.

The V and J genes are TRBV5-4 and TRBJ2-7; D is possibly TRBD2 (6 bases). This CDR3 has 13 residues. Germline assignment: CDR1 SGHNT and CDR2 YYREEE (reference sequence). Trimming pared 0 bases from V and 7 bases from J, leaving 11 bases between. CDR3 sequence (DNA): TGTGCCAGCAGCTTGGGGCTAGCGATGGAGCAGTACTTC. Its protein product is CASSLGLAMEQYF. Full variable domain (rest looked up from reference TRBV5-4 and TRBJ2-7): ETGVTQSPTHLIKTRGQQVTLRCSSQSGHNTVSWYQQALGQGPQFIFQYYREEENGRGNFPPRFSGLQFPNYSSELNVNALELDDSALYLCASSLGLAMEQYFGPGTRLTVT.

This chain joins TRBV29-1 and TRBJ2-1; a possible D gene is TRBD1 (6 bases). From germline, CDR1 is SQVTM and CDR2 ANQGSEA. This CDR3 contains 16 residues. V was trimmed by 0 bases and J by 6 bases, leaving 18 bases between them. CDR3 in amino acids: CSVEDYRDTRTNEQFF. Here the CDR3 DNA reads TGCAGCGTTGAAGATTACCGGGACACCAGGACCAATGAGCAGTTCTTC.